Following are 12 T cell receptor beta chains from one sample sequenced in a study of T cell responses to AZD1222 COVID-19 vaccine. The repertoire was sequenced with immunoSEQ multiplex PCR; TCRdb's copy has only in-frame clones and lacks some. This table has 95,000 to 130,000 clones, 90% to 95% appearing once. Sequences were derived from peripheral blood, sampled on day 0 of AZD1222 vaccination. The receptor source for this set is an adult in good health.

The CDR3 loop reads CASSLWGDTGELFF. The CDR3 region has the DNA TGTGCCAGCAGCTTATGGGGAGACACCGGGGAGCTGTTTTTT. This chain uses TRBV13 with TRBJ2-2, with a tentative D call TRBD2 (5 bases). Trimming took 2 bases from V and 3 from J, leaving 7 bases between them. The CDR3 totals 14 residues. Germline V CDR1 and CDR2: PRHDT, FYEKMQ (reference sequence).

This clone was recorded once. The chain combines TRBV4-1 with TRBJ1-1; 9 bases line up with TRBD1. Unmatched junction bases numbered 5, after V lost 4 bases and J lost 2 bases. CDR3 length: 15 amino acids. CDR1 and CDR2 (germline): MGHRA, YSYEKL. CDR3 in DNA: TGCGCCAGCAGCCTCCCGGGACAGGGAAACACTGAAGCTTTCTTT. Amino acids: CASSLPGQGNTEAFF.

V usage is TRBV5-1 and J usage is TRBJ2-2, with D uncertain. Between the trimmed V and J ends, which lost 0 bases and 4 bases, there was a span of 16 bases. Germline CDR1 is SGHRS and CDR2 is YFSETQ. The CDR3 has 17 residues. CDR3 DNA sequence: TGCGCCAGCAGCTTGGTCTCTTTTAATGGGCCCACCGGGGAGCTGTTTTTT. It codes for CASSLVSFNGPTGELFF.

The rearrangement links TRBV27 to TRBJ2-5; 9 nucleotides match TRBD2. Trimming at V came to 7 bases and at J to 3 bases, leaving 9 bases not matched to a gene. Germline V gene lookup returns CDR1 MNHEY and CDR2 SMNVEV (reference sequence). This CDR3 is built from 15 residues. The CDR3 protein is CASTKLAGEKETQYF. CDR3 coding DNA: TGTGCCAGCACGAAATTAGCGGGAGAGAAAGAGACCCAGTACTTC.

This rearrangement joins TRBV6-5 to TRBJ2-7; the D is unclear. Per germline, CDR1 MNHEY and CDR2 SVGAGI. CDR3 length: 13 amino acids. V shed 6 bases and J shed 2 bases, with 11 bases lying between them. The DNA of the CDR3 is TGTGCCAGCAGCCTAATACACGCCTACGAGCAGTACTTC. This sequence encodes CASSLIHAYEQYF.

The chain recombines TRBV19 with TRBJ1-5; possible D gene TRBD1, 5 bases. CDR3 length: 13 residues. V lost 8 bases, J lost 5 bases, and 13 bases lay in between. Germline V gene data show CDR1 as LNHDA and CDR2 as SQIVND (reference sequence). The CDR3 nucleotides read TGTGCCAGTGGCAGGGTTGCGGATCAGCCCCAGCATTTT. Protein product: CASGRVADQPQHF.

The rearrangement uses TRBV10-3 and TRBJ2-7; no clear D. CDR1 and CDR2 from the germline V gene are ENHRY and SYGVKD. This CDR3 comprises 13 residues. V was cut by 3 bases and J by 1 base, with 7 bases left in between. The DNA of the CDR3 is TGTGCCATCAGTGAAAGGTGGTCCTACGAGCAGTACTTC. Translation gives CAISERWSYEQYF.

J is TRBJ2-1 and V is TRBV19; the match to TRBD2 covers 13 bases. Trimming cost V 6 bases and J 3 bases; bases outside gene matches: 5. CDR1 is LNHDA and CDR2 is SQIVND in the germline V gene (reference sequence). This CDR3 has 16 residues. DNA for the CDR3: TGTGCCAGTAGCGGACTAGCGGGAGCAAACTACAATGAGCAGTTCTTC. Amino acid sequence: CASSGLAGANYNEQFF. Variable domain in full (rest from reference TRBV19 and TRBJ2-1): DGGITQSPKYLFRKEGQNVTLSCEQNLNHDAMYWYRQDPGQGLRLIYYSQIVNDFQKGDIAEGYSVSREKKESFPLTVTSAQKNPTAFYLCASSGLAGANYNEQFFGPGTRLTVL.

The CDR3 DNA reads TGCGCCAGCAGCGATCAGGGGGCGCCCACTGAAGCTTTCTTT. The encoded protein is CASSDQGAPTEAFF. The gene calls are TRBV5-1 and TRBJ1-1; 8 bases map to TRBD1. With V trimmed by 4 bases and J by 4 bases, 6 bases remained unmatched. Germline CDR1 reads SGHRS; CDR2 reads YFSETQ. This CDR3 is built from 14 residues.

Written as DNA, the CDR3 is TGTGCCAGCTCACCCCCTGACAAGGACACTGAAGCTTTCTTT. Translating gives CASSPPDKDTEAFF. V usage is TRBV18 and J usage is TRBJ1-1; D is ambiguous. With 3 bases removed from V and 3 bases from J, the gap between germline ends came to 11 bases. The CDR3 is 14 amino acids. Germline CDR1 KGHSH, CDR2 LQKENI.

The V and J genes are TRBV30 and TRBJ1-1, with D unresolved. V shed 4 bases and J shed 3 bases, with 12 bases lying between them. Looked up from germline, CDR1 is GTSNPN and CDR2 is SVGIG (reference sequence). The CDR3 contains 13 residues. CDR3 amino acids: CAWNEAAHTEAFF. DNA of the CDR3: TGTGCCTGGAATGAGGCGGCCCACACTGAAGCTTTCTTT.

The chain couples TRBV7-9 to TRBJ1-1; D gene ambiguous. Germline V lookup: CDR1 SEHNR, CDR2 FQNEAQ (reference sequence). The V end lost 5 bases, the J end lost 1 base, and 5 bases lay between the germline ends. This CDR3 is 12 amino acids long. Here the CDR3 reads CASSAGNTEAFF. CDR3 in DNA: TGTGCCAGCAGCGCCGGGAACACTGAAGCTTTCTTT.